This T cell receptor beta chain was retrieved from a study of blood T cell repertoires in COVID-19. Background on the study: Italy, Spain and the United States were the sources of the convalescent and acute COVID-19 samples. PBMCs, B-cell-depleted T cells, or T cells were the source of the cDNA or gDNA that made up the material.

In the original analysis: Using reference gene primer amplification, nucleated cell counts were estimated. Clones were sequenced by immunoSEQ multiplex PCR, and TCRdb holds only the in-frame ones, with some missing. V, J and clone size were drawn from that table, and D and trimming were deduced from the DNA. The table includes 150,000 to 250,000 clones, approximately 80% detected once. The sample comprised peripheral blood. The clonotype was recovered from a human donor with acute or convalescent COVID-19. The donor label of this sample is uncertain.

CDR3 sequence: CASSPGAGLLSQREQFF. The CDR3 DNA follows: TGTGCCAGCAGCCCAGGTGCTGGCTTATTGTCCCAACGGGAGCAGTTCTTC. The rearrangement uses TRBV7-8 and TRBJ2-1; D is ambiguous. The CDR3 contains 17 residues. Trimming cost V 5 bases and J 10 bases, with 27 bases left between them. Germline loops: CDR1 SGHVS, CDR2 FQNEAQ.